Below are 13 T cell receptor beta chains sequenced from a single sample in a study of cytomegalovirus exposure and HLA in healthy donors. A multiplex PCR was run with 60 Vbeta primers and 13 Jbeta primers. The protocol was immunoSEQ multiplex PCR, while the TCRdb copy is restricted to in-frame clones and leaves out a portion. The record lists roughly 120,000 clones, of which the ten most abundant hold roughly 3.7%. Specimen: PBMCs. All receptors come from a man younger than 45 in good health and CMV-seronegative.

This chain uses TRBV13 with TRBJ1-3; D remains ambiguous. CDR1 PRHDT and CDR2 FYEKMQ come from the germline V gene (reference sequence). This CDR3 comprises 15 residues. Trimming left V 2 bases short and J 2 bases short, with 10 bases between. This CDR3 reads CASSLQGRPGNTIYF. The CDR3 DNA sequence: TGTGCCAGCAGCTTACAAGGGAGGCCTGGAAACACCATATATTTT. Supplemented by reference TRBV13 and TRBJ1-3, the full variable domain reads AAGVIQSPRHLIKEKRETATLKCYPIPRHDTVYWYQQGPGQDPQFLISFYEKMQSDKGSIPDRFSAQQFSDYHSELNMSSLELGDSALYFCASSLQGRPGNTIYFGEGSWLTVV.

V is TRBV27 and J is TRBJ2-1, with 12 positions matching TRBD2. The CDR3 is 13 amino acids. Germline V lookup: CDR1 MNHEY, CDR2 SMNVEV (reference sequence). Losses at the gene ends were 5 bases for V and 16 bases for J; bases not matched to a gene: 9. The CDR3 is CASSPRGLAGFFF. As DNA, the CDR3 is TGTGCCAGCAGTCCCCGAGGACTAGCGGGGTTCTTCTTC.

The rearrangement uses TRBV6-6 and TRBJ1-3; perhaps TRBD1 as D (5 bases). The CDR3 runs 15 residues. V lost 2 bases, J lost 0 bases, and 8 bases lay in between. Germline V gene data show CDR1 as MNHNY and CDR2 as SVGAGI (reference sequence). The CDR3 coding sequence is TGTGCCAGCAGTTACGGGGGGAGCTCTGGAAACACCATATATTTT. It specifies CASSYGGSSGNTIYF.

The chain is built from TRBV5-8 and TRBJ1-4; weak D call: TRBD1 (5 bases). Between the trimmed V and J ends, which lost 1 base and 6 bases, there was a span of 10 bases. Germline assignment: CDR1 SGHTS and CDR2 YDEGEE. This CDR3 is built from 14 residues. The CDR3 coding sequence is TGTGCCAGCAGCTTGTGGGGGGGAGATGAAAAACTGTTTTTT. The encoded protein is CASSLWGGDEKLFF.

About this clone itself: At one of its ends the junction is not consistent with the germline gene, which may arise from a read error. The V call is TRBV28, the J call TRBJ1-3, with D possibly TRBD1 on 5 matching bases. The germline gives CDR1 MDHEN, CDR2 SYDVKM. There are 15 residues in the CDR3. The CDR3 region has the DNA TGTGCCAGCAGTGTAGCGGCTCCGACAGTGATTCGGCCAGAATTT. Protein product: CASSVAAPTVIRPEF.

The V call is TRBV7-9, the J call TRBJ2-4; tentative D call: TRBD2 (6 bases). The CDR3 extends over 15 amino acids. Germline-derived CDR1 and CDR2 are SEHNR and FQNEAQ (reference sequence). The germline V and J ends were trimmed by 0 bases and 8 bases, with 14 bases remaining between them. The CDR3 here is CASSLAGGLGDIQYF. CDR3 nucleotide sequence: TGTGCCAGCAGCTTAGCAGGAGGGCTCGGGGACATTCAGTACTTC.

The chain recombines TRBV27 with TRBJ2-6; D uncertain. In germline, CDR1 is MNHEY, CDR2 SMNVEV (reference sequence). The ends were cut back, 3 bases at V and 1 base at J, with 4 bases in the middle. This CDR3 spans 14 amino acids. In DNA, the CDR3 is TGTGCCAGCAGTTTCAATTCTGGGGCCAACGTCCTGACTTTC. Its protein is CASSFNSGANVLTF.

V and J are TRBV11-3 and TRBJ2-3, with a weak D call TRBD2 (6 bases). This CDR3 has 16 amino acids. Germline V gene sequence: CDR1 SGHNT, CDR2 YENEEA. Trimming took off 2 bases at V and 1 base at J, with 13 bases between the two ends. CDR3 protein: CASSLNPSGGTDTQYF. CDR3 nucleotide sequence: TGTGCCAGCAGCTTAAACCCCTCGGGGGGCACAGATACGCAGTATTTT.

The gene calls are TRBV19 and TRBJ2-5; TRBD1 matches at 9 bases. Per germline, CDR1 LNHDA and CDR2 SQIVND (reference sequence). The junction had 3 bases not matched to a gene; V was cut back by 5 bases and J by 5 bases. This CDR3 region has 13 residues. The CDR3 DNA sequence: TGTGCCAGTAGTTCGACAGGGGGTGAGACCCAGTACTTC. It yields the protein CASSSTGGETQYF.

The V gene is TRBV5-4, the J gene TRBJ1-1; D might be TRBD1 (6 bases). The CDR3 contains 17 residues. V was shortened by 4 bases and J by 5 bases, with 24 bases between the two germline ends. CDR1 SGHNT and CDR2 YYREEE come from the germline V gene (reference sequence). CDR3 coding DNA: TGTGCCAGCAGCCGAGGGGGGGGGTCGAAGGGTTCAACTGAAGCTTTCTTT. Translation: CASSRGGGSKGSTEAFF.

The genes are TRBV5-4 and TRBJ2-5, with 14 bases fitting TRBD2. CDR1 and CDR2 (germline): SGHNT, YYREEE (reference sequence). This CDR3 has 17 amino acids. V shed 4 bases, J shed 1 base, and the junction held 6 bases outside the gene matches. DNA for the CDR3: TGTGCCAGCAGCCGGGGGACTAGCGGGGGTTCCCAAGAGACCCAGTACTTC. Translating gives CASSRGTSGGSQETQYF.

The rearrangement links TRBV19 to TRBJ2-5; D possibly corresponds to TRBD1 (6 bases). Looked up from germline, CDR1 is LNHDA and CDR2 is SQIVND (reference sequence). The CDR3 extends over 13 amino acids. Trimming took off 9 bases at V and 5 bases at J, with 16 bases between the two ends. The CDR3 sequence is CASTKQGMETQYF. CDR3 coding DNA: TGTGCCAGCACTAAACAGGGAATGGAGACCCAGTACTTC.

The chain couples TRBV9 to TRBJ1-1, with 8 bases matching TRBD1. The CDR3 covers 15 residues. Germline values: CDR1 SGDLS, CDR2 YYNGEE. Germline trimming cut 3 bases from V and 3 bases from J; bases unmatched to any gene: 7. CDR3 DNA: TGTGCCAGCAGCGGGAGGACAGGGATGGACACTGAAGCTTTCTTT. Amino acids: CASSGRTGMDTEAFF.